A selection of T cell receptor beta chains follows, all from one sample in a study of post-analysis software for immune sequencing data. TCRdb analysed the PCR reads with MiXCR anew, one entry per CDR3 protein. Of some 500,000 distinct CDR3 sequences in the sample, around 40% are singletons; the top ten hold over 10%. Source material: blood. Receptor source: a girl aged 10 to 17 with multiple sclerosis. Each CDR3 is given with its conserved first and last residue. A D gene is named only where the DNA matches it firmly. Expanded clones get a size class; other rows say once, few or many, or leave the size out.

size: -; D: TRBD1; V: TRBV13; J: TRBJ2-5; DNA: TGTGCCAGCAGCCCAAGGACAGGGGGCGGCCAAGAGACCCAGTACTTC; CDR3: CASSPRTGGGQETQYF
size: -; D: -; V: TRBV7-8; J: TRBJ2-3; DNA: TGTGCCAGCAGCTTAGGAATTCACAGGGAGTCTAATACAGATACGCAGTATTTT; CDR3: CASSLGIHRESNTDTQYF
size: -; D: -; V: TRBV5-1; J: TRBJ2-7; DNA: TGCGCCAGCAGCCGGGCTCAAACCTCCTACAATGAGCAGTACTTC; CDR3: CASSRAQTSYNEQYF
size: -; D: TRBD2; V: TRBV9; J: TRBJ2-5; DNA: TGTGCCAGCAGCGCTCCCGGGTCTAGCGGAAAGCAAGAGACCCAGTACTTC; CDR3: CASSAPGSSGKQETQYF
size: few; D: TRBD1; V: TRBV20-1; J: TRBJ1-6; DNA: TGCAGTGCTAGAGAGGGACAGGGGAAGAATTCACCCCTCCACTTT; CDR3: CSAREGQGKNSPLHF
size: -; D: TRBD2; V: TRBV29-1; J: TRBJ2-7; DNA: TGCAGCGTTGCCTCCTCAGCGGGAGCCGTCGAGCAGTACTTC; CDR3: CSVASSAGAVEQYF
size: few; D: -; V: TRBV5-1; J: TRBJ1-1; DNA: TGCGCCAGCAGCTTGGCACAGGAGAACACTGAAGCTTTCTTT; CDR3: CASSLAQENTEAFF
size: few; D: -; V: TRBV24-1; J: TRBJ1-1; DNA: TGTGCCACCAGTGATTTTCGGGGAACGAGGGGGGTATCAGCTTTCTTT; CDR3: CATSDFRGTRGVSAFF
size: -; D: TRBD1; V: TRBV25-1; J: TRBJ2-7; DNA: TGTGCCAGCAGTGGGCCGGGACAGGGCCCCTACGAGCAGTACTTC; CDR3: CASSGPGQGPYEQYF
size: few; D: -; V: TRBV14; J: TRBJ2-1; DNA: TGTGCCAGCAGCCAAGATCTTCGCGACCGCCAGGTAGTCTACAATGAGCAGTTCTTC; CDR3: CASSQDLRDRQVVYNEQFF
size: few; D: TRBD2; V: TRBV20-1; J: TRBJ2-1; DNA: TGCAGTGCTAGCTTAGCGGGAGATCTTTACAATGAGCAGTTCTTC; CDR3: CSASLAGDLYNEQFF
size: few; D: TRBD1; V: TRBV18; J: TRBJ2-7; DNA: TGTGCCAGCTCACCTGGACAGGGGGTCTCCTACGAGCAGTACTTC; CDR3: CASSPGQGVSYEQYF
size: -; D: -; V: TRBV6-5; J: TRBJ2-7; DNA: TGTGCCAGCAGTTACTCGAAGGGGGTCGCAGGAGGAGAGCAGTACTTC; CDR3: CASSYSKGVAGGEQYF
size: -; D: TRBD1; V: TRBV28; J: TRBJ1-2; DNA: TGTGCCAGCAACAGCCGGGGACAGGGATCGGGAGGCTACACCTTC; CDR3: CASNSRGQGSGGYTF
size: -; D: TRBD1; V: TRBV20-1; J: TRBJ1-6; DNA: TGCAGTGCTAGAGACCCGGGACAGGGGAATTCACCCCTCCACTTT; CDR3: CSARDPGQGNSPLHF
size: -; D: -; V: TRBV3-1; J: TRBJ2-3; DNA: TGTGCCAGCAGCCCAGTTCAGGGTTCAACTACGCAGTATTTT; CDR3: CASSPVQGSTTQYF
size: -; D: TRBD2; V: TRBV7-2; J: TRBJ2-5; DNA: TGTGCCAGCAGCCGACTAGCGGCCCAAGAGACCCAGTACTTC; CDR3: CASSRLAAQETQYF
size: -; D: -; V: TRBV5-1; J: TRBJ2-7; DNA: TGCGCCAGCAGCTTGGTGGGGCTCTTCGCCGAGCAGTACTTC; CDR3: CASSLVGLFAEQYF
size: few; D: -; V: TRBV7-9; J: TRBJ2-1; DNA: TGTGCCAGCAGCTTACCGTCTTTCAATGAGCAGTTCTTC; CDR3: CASSLPSFNEQFF
size: many; D: TRBD2; V: TRBV24-1; J: TRBJ2-3; DNA: TGTGCCACCAGTCGGCTAGCGGGAACAGATACGCAGTATTTT; CDR3: CATSRLAGTDTQYF
size: few; D: TRBD2; V: TRBV7-3; J: TRBJ2-1; DNA: TGTGCCAGCAGCCCCGGCGGTAGCGGGAGTGGTGAGCAGTTCTTC; CDR3: CASSPGGSGSGEQFF
size: many; D: -; V: TRBV14; J: TRBJ2-7; DNA: TGTGCCAGCAGCCAGTCCCACTACGAGCAGTACTTC; CDR3: CASSQSHYEQYF
size: many; D: TRBD2; V: TRBV20-1; J: TRBJ2-7; DNA: TGCAGTGCTAGAGATCAGGGGACTAGCTACGAGCAGTACTTC; CDR3: CSARDQGTSYEQYF
size: -; D: -; V: TRBV14; J: TRBJ1-4; DNA: TGTGCCAGCAGCCACGGTAATGAAAAACTGTTTTTT; CDR3: CASSHGNEKLFF
size: -; D: -; V: TRBV12-3/TRBV12-4; J: TRBJ2-1; DNA: TGTGCCAGCAACACAGGTTACAATGAGCAGTTCTTC; CDR3: CASNTGYNEQFF
size: few; D: TRBD2; V: TRBV20-1; J: TRBJ2-1; DNA: TGCAGTGCTGGTAGCGGGAGAGCTCACAATGAGCAGTTCTTC; CDR3: CSAGSGRAHNEQFF
size: -; D: -; V: TRBV27; J: TRBJ2-3; DNA: TGTGCCAGCAGTTTCTTTCGGTCGAGAGGCACGCAGTATTTT; CDR3: CASSFFRSRGTQYF
size: few; D: TRBD2; V: TRBV7-9; J: TRBJ2-1; DNA: TGTGCCAGCAGCCAAAAAAAGTTAATAGCGGGAGTCGGGTACAATGAGCAGTTCTTC; CDR3: CASSQKKLIAGVGYNEQFF
size: few; D: -; V: TRBV12-3/TRBV12-4; J: TRBJ1-1; DNA: TGTGCCAGCAGTTTAATGATGGTGATGATCGACACTGAAGCTTTCTTT; CDR3: CASSLMMVMIDTEAFF
size: many; D: TRBD2; V: TRBV20-1; J: TRBJ2-7; DNA: TGCAGTGCTAGTCCAGCGGGAGCTGCCGAGCAGTACTTC; CDR3: CSASPAGAAEQYF
size: -; D: TRBD2; V: TRBV20-1; J: TRBJ2-5; DNA: TGCAGTGCTAGAGTAGCGGGCCAAAAAGAGACCCAGTACTTC; CDR3: CSARVAGQKETQYF
size: -; D: -; V: TRBV18; J: TRBJ2-7; DNA: TGTGCCAGCCTAACCTCCTACGAGCAGTACTTC; CDR3: CASLTSYEQYF
size: -; D: -; V: TRBV29-1; J: TRBJ2-1; DNA: TGCAGCGCTGCCCTACTAGCTCCCCAAGAGACCCAGTTCTTC; CDR3: CSAALLAPQETQFF
size: few; D: TRBD2; V: TRBV25-1; J: TRBJ2-4; DNA: TGTGCCAGCAGTGAGGGGGGACTAGCGGGTTATGAGCAGTACTTC; CDR3: CASSEGGLAGYEQYF
size: -; D: -; V: TRBV4-1; J: TRBJ1-5; DNA: TGCGCCAGCAGCCAAGATTGGTCAACGAATCAGCCCCAGCATTTT; CDR3: CASSQDWSTNQPQHF
size: -; D: TRBD2; V: TRBV5-1; J: TRBJ2-7; DNA: TGCGCCAGCAGCTTGGAGGGACTAGCGGCATACAATGAGCAGTACTTC; CDR3: CASSLEGLAAYNEQYF
size: -; D: TRBD2; V: TRBV6-4; J: TRBJ2-5; DNA: TGTGCCAGCAGCGTCTCTCCGGGACTAGCAGCCAACGGTGAGCAGTACTTC; CDR3: CASSVSPGLAANGEQYF
size: many; D: -; V: TRBV28; J: TRBJ1-2; DNA: TGTGCCAGCAGTTTAGGAATCATCGGGGGAGGGCATGGCTACACCTTC; CDR3: CASSLGIIGGGHGYTF
size: -; D: -; V: TRBV4-2; J: TRBJ2-1; DNA: TGTGCCAGCAGCCAAGTTCTCTTCGCTGGGGGCGGAGGTAATGAGCAGTTCTTC; CDR3: CASSQVLFAGGGGNEQFF
size: -; D: -; V: TRBV3-1; J: TRBJ2-5; DNA: TGTGCCAGCAGCCAAGATGGAGGGATCCCGTACGGTAAGGAGCAGTACTTC; CDR3: CASSQDGGIPYGKEQYF
size: few; D: TRBD2; V: TRBV9; J: TRBJ2-1; DNA: TGTGCCAGCTCGACTAGCGGGAGATACAATGAGCAGTTCTTC; CDR3: CASSTSGRYNEQFF
size: -; D: -; V: TRBV12-3/TRBV12-4; J: TRBJ2-2; DNA: TGTGCCAGCAGTCGACTAGGTGTCGGGGAGCTGTTTTTT; CDR3: CASSRLGVGELFF
size: -; D: -; V: TRBV5-1; J: TRBJ2-3; DNA: TGCGCCAGCAGCTTGCGTAGACAGGGCGGAGGGGATACGCAGTATTTT; CDR3: CASSLRRQGGGDTQYF
size: few; D: TRBD2; V: TRBV6-6; J: TRBJ2-1; DNA: TGTGCCAGCAGCGGTAGTAGCGGGAGCTCCTACAATGAGCAGTTCTTC; CDR3: CASSGSSGSSYNEQFF
size: -; D: TRBD1; V: TRBV27; J: TRBJ2-7; DNA: TGTGCCAGCTGTGCTGAGGGGGCTGTCTACGAGCAGTACTTC; CDR3: CASCAEGAVYEQYF
size: -; D: -; V: TRBV25-1; J: TRBJ2-7; DNA: TGTGCCAGCAGTGAATTGGGGACGGCGACTTCCTACGAGCAGTACTTC; CDR3: CASSELGTATSYEQYF
size: few; D: -; V: TRBV29-1; J: TRBJ2-5; DNA: TGCAGCGTTGATGGGGGACGGGGAAGGGTAGAGACCCAGTACTTC; CDR3: CSVDGGRGRVETQYF
size: -; D: -; V: TRBV4-1; J: TRBJ2-5; DNA: TGCGCCAGCAGCCAAGCAGGGTTAGCGGAGACCCAGTACTTC; CDR3: CASSQAGLAETQYF
size: -; D: -; V: TRBV7-2; J: TRBJ2-7; DNA: TGTGCCAGCAGCTTAGTCGGACCTCCCTCCTACGAGCAGTACTTC; CDR3: CASSLVGPPSYEQYF
size: -; D: TRBD2; V: TRBV7-2; J: TRBJ2-1; DNA: TGTGCCAGCAGCTCGGGACTAGCGGGAGTCACCTACAATGAGCAGTTCTTC; CDR3: CASSSGLAGVTYNEQFF
size: -; D: TRBD1; V: TRBV5-1; J: TRBJ2-3; DNA: TGCGCCAGCAGCTCTTGGACAGGGGAGACAGATACGCAGTATTTT; CDR3: CASSSWTGETDTQYF
size: -; D: -; V: TRBV20-1; J: TRBJ1-2; DNA: TGCAGTGCTTTCTCTCCGACGGAAGGCTTGAGAGCCTATGGCTACACCTTC; CDR3: CSAFSPTEGLRAYGYTF